This record covers a single T cell receptor beta chain. This clone occurred once. Its antigen is currently not known. Qualities for individual bases were not recorded, and no much larger clone is one base off. The sample belongs to a study of blood T cell repertoires in COVID-19 (dated by TCRdb to about 2020). Regarding the research as a whole: Samples from collaborators originated in the United States, Italy and Spain and spanned both the acute and convalescent phases of COVID-19. The material from the prospective study consisted of cDNA or gDNA derived from T cells, B-cell-depleted T cells, or PBMCs. The dataset comprised deeply sampled blood TCRbeta repertoires from subjects exposed to, actively infected with, or recovered from COVID-19. The repertoires were released in a freely available public database intended as a resource for research on the immune response to SARS-CoV-2. Samples were obtained from the ongoing ImmuneRACE study (first 160 participants) and from about 1,300 subjects provided by 6 global collaborators. Nearly every sample came with metadata listing a de-identified subject ID, COVID-19 status, age in years and sex. Where HLA class I and class II types were available, the types were taken from metadata supplied by the sample provider, not from assay-based typing.

V loses 3 bases of germline sequence and J loses 1 base, and the interval between the two ends is 5 bases. The CDR3 goes from the cysteine to the phenylalanine over 13 residues. The retained sequence is limited to the CDR3, 39 bases, with the frame set at the first base. General study outcomes and caveats: Clinical and demographic metadata were provided uncurated, with the amount varying by source and participant.

Each collaborating institution followed its own protocols to collect whole blood in K2EDTA tubes. For TCRbeta analysis, collaborator samples were shipped as frozen whole blood, as isolated PBMCs, or as DNA extracted from either sample type. The immunoSEQ Assay, a bias-controlled multiplex PCR, was used to amplify TCRbeta CDR3 regions from genomic DNA. The paper's processing steps were these. The number of nucleated cells in each sample was estimated by amplification of reference gene primers within the assay. To quantify the absolute abundance of each unique TCRbeta CDR3 rearrangement, sequence reads were collapsed and filtered. For each sample, productive Simpson clonality was calculated by taking the square root of Simpson's diversity index across productive rearrangements. TCRdb stores this immuneACCESS table with in-frame sequences only. Part of the clones is absent; in the studies checked, under half of the shortfall reflects unresolved V genes, and no reason is known for the rest. V, J and clone size reflect that table, while D and trimming were determined from the DNA. The sample table holds over 250,000 clones, of which roughly 89% were seen once. Clones ranked in the top ten supply 2% to 2.5% of the sample.

This sequence uses TRBV12-3 or TRBV12-4 and TRBJ2-3; the D gene is unclear. The receptor's source is a man in his fifties or sixties with acute or convalescent COVID-19. Sequenced: peripheral blood. The CDR3 protein is CASSFGGTDTQYF. The nucleotides are TGTGCCAGCAGTTTTGGAGGCACAGATACGCAGTATTTT.